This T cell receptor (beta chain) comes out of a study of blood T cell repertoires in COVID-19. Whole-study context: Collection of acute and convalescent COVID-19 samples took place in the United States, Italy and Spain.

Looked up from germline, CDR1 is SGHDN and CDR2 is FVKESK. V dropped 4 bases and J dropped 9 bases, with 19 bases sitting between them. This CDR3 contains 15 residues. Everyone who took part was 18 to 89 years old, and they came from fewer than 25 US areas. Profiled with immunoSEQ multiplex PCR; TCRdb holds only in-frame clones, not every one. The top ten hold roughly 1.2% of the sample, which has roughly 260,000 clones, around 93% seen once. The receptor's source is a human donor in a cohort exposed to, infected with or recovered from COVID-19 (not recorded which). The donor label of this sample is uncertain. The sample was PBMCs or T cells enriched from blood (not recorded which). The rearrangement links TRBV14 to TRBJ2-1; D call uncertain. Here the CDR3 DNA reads TGTGCCAGCAGCCGCATCTTCGGTGGAGTGGGTGAGCAGTTCTTC. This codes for CASSRIFGGVGEQFF.